These 20 T cell receptor beta chains originate from one sample sequenced in a study of T-cell memory formation after mild COVID-19. TCRdb reanalysed the 5' RACE reads using MiXCR and keeps one entry per CDR3 protein. The data show around 260,000 distinct CDR3 sequences, with 15% to 20% seen just once and roughly 23% held by the top ten. The sample taken for sequencing was PBMCs or a T cell subset sorted from them (not recorded which). The receptors here all came from a man between 18 and 29 years old who had mild COVID-19 (a few samples of this study predate the infection). Cell type and time point are not known.

The V and J genes are TRBV5-1 and TRBJ1-1; TRBD1 agrees at 9 bases. The ends lost 2 bases at V and 4 bases at J; junction bases unmatched: 15. From germline, CDR1 is SGHRS and CDR2 YFSETQ. There are 18 residues in the CDR3. For the CDR3, the DNA is TGCGCCAGCAGCTTCTTCTGGGACAGGGCATCGAGAGGCACTGAAGCTTTCTTT. Residues: CASSFFWDRASRGTEAFF.

This clonotype turned up a few times. The CDR3 spells CASSSTVAEAFF. The CDR3 DNA reads as TGTGCCAGCAGCTCCACGGTCGCTGAAGCTTTCTTT. The chain has TRBV7-9 and TRBJ1-1; no definite D call. Trimming removed 4 bases at V and 6 bases at J, with 9 bases between. CDR1 is SEHNR, CDR2 FQNEAQ, per germline (reference sequence). CDR3 length: 12 residues.

This clonotype has a handful of counts. This chain joins TRBV9 and TRBJ1-6; D perhaps matches TRBD1 (6 bases). From germline, CDR1 is SGDLS and CDR2 YYNGEE. The CDR3 contains 14 residues. The V end was cut by 4 bases, the J end by 10 bases, with 15 bases between. CDR3 region: CASSPWGAGSPLHF. In DNA, the CDR3 is TGTGCCAGCAGCCCTTGGGGGGCAGGATCACCCCTCCACTTT. The variable domain in full, with the rest retrieved from reference TRBV9 and TRBJ1-6, is DSGVTQTPKHLITATGQRVTLRCSPRSGDLSVYWYQQSLDQGLQFLIQYYNGEERAKGNILERFSAQQFPDLHSELNLSSLELGDSALYFCASSPWGAGSPLHFGNGTRLTVT.

The chain is built from TRBV5-1 and TRBJ1-2; TRBD1 matches 8 bases. The CDR3 spans 16 residues. The trim removed 0 bases at V and 4 bases at J, leaving 8 bases unmatched. Germline V gene data show CDR1 as SGHRS and CDR2 as YFSETQ. The CDR3: CASSLDTTGGIYGYTF. Here the CDR3 DNA reads TGCGCCAGCAGCTTGGATACAACAGGGGGTATCTATGGCTACACCTTC.

The chain uses TRBV5-1 and TRBJ1-2; D is unresolved. With 1 base removed from V and 4 bases from J, the gap between germline ends came to 17 bases. The CDR3 loop spans 16 amino acids. The germline gives CDR1 SGHRS, CDR2 YFSETQ. This CDR3 is CASSLMAGREGYGYTF. The CDR3, as DNA: TGCGCCAGCAGCTTGATGGCCGGGAGGGAAGGCTATGGCTACACCTTC.

The chain combines TRBV7-2 with TRBJ1-2; D uncertain. The germline V gene has CDR1 SGHTA and CDR2 FQGNSA. Trimming stripped 0 bases from V and 4 bases from J, with 9 bases between. This CDR3 has 14 residues. The DNA of the CDR3 is TGTGCCAGCAGCTTAGCAAACACACTCTATGGCTACACCTTC. It yields the protein CASSLANTLYGYTF.

This clonotype was seen ten or more times. The rearrangement joins TRBV13 to TRBJ2-6, with D perhaps TRBD1 (6 bases). Germline values: CDR1 PRHDT, CDR2 FYEKMQ (reference sequence). The ends were cut back, 5 bases at V and 0 bases at J, with 14 bases in the middle. CDR3 length: 17 amino acids. Here the CDR3 reads CASSPRWDTSGANVLTF. In DNA form, the CDR3 reads TGTGCCAGCAGCCCTCGTTGGGACACCTCTGGGGCCAACGTCCTGACTTTC.

This clonotype showed up just a few times. The chain employs TRBV19 and TRBJ1-5, with a tentative D call TRBD1 (5 bases). CDR1 LNHDA and CDR2 SQIVND come from the germline V gene (reference sequence). The CDR3 length is 15 residues. V was pared by 10 bases and J by 4 bases, with 20 bases between. CDR3 coding DNA: TGTGCCACCCGGGACGGGAGCCTAATTAATCAGCCCCAGCATTTT. Amino acid sequence: CATRDGSLINQPQHF. The full variable domain, completed using reference TRBV19 and TRBJ1-5, is DGGITQSPKYLFRKEGQNVTLSCEQNLNHDAMYWYRQDPGQGLRLIYYSQIVNDFQKGDIAEGYSVSREKKESFPLTVTSAQKNPTAFYLCATRDGSLINQPQHFGDGTRLSIL.

This clonotype was counted many times. V gene TRBV3-1 combines with J gene TRBJ1-5; D gene ambiguous. The CDR3 sequence is 13 residues long. CDR1 is LGHDT, CDR2 YNNKEL, per germline (reference sequence). With 3 bases removed from V and 6 bases from J, the gap between germline ends came to 9 bases. The CDR3 nucleotides read TGTGCCAGCAGCCAGGGTGGGCTTCAGCCCCAGCATTTT. This codes for CASSQGGLQPQHF.

This chain links TRBV28 with TRBJ2-7; 8 bases are a match to TRBD1. Germline V CDR1 and CDR2: MDHEN, SYDVKM. Germline trimming cut 5 bases from V and 3 bases from J; bases unmatched to any gene: 12. CDR3 length: 16 amino acids. For the CDR3, the DNA is TGTGCCAGCAGTCAACCGGACAGGGCCGACTTCTACGAGCAGTACGTC. The encoded protein is CASSQPDRADFYEQYV.

This clonotype was seen a handful of times. The genes are TRBV7-9 and TRBJ2-7; 8 bases are a match to TRBD1. Germline assignment: CDR1 SEHNR and CDR2 FQNEAQ (reference sequence). V lost 2 bases to trimming and J lost 6 bases; unmatched junction nucleotides: 3. The CDR3 runs 13 residues. In nucleotides, the CDR3 is TGTGCCAGCAGCTTATCAGGACAGGGCGAGCAGTACGTC. It specifies CASSLSGQGEQYV.

The CDR3 DNA reads TGTGCCAGCAGCTTACGGCCTGGGAGAGATACGCAGTATTTT. Translating it yields CASSLRPGRDTQYF. V and J are TRBV11-2 and TRBJ2-3, with D tentatively TRBD2 (5 bases). The CDR3 contains 14 residues. Germline V CDR1 and CDR2: SGHAT, FQNNGV. Trimming stripped 2 bases from V and 5 bases from J, with 11 bases between.

The genes are TRBV6-2 or TRBV6-3 and TRBJ1-2; D ambiguous. CDR1 and CDR2 from the germline V gene are MNHEY and SVGEGT. This CDR3 is 11 amino acids long. The V and J ends lost 6 bases and 0 bases respectively, with 2 bases between them. The CDR3 sequence is CASRTNYGYTF. In nucleotides, the CDR3 is TGTGCCAGCAGGACTAACTATGGCTACACCTTC.

In its sample, this clonotype was seen a few times. The V and J genes are TRBV7-2 and TRBJ2-1, with 13 bases matching TRBD2. Germline CDR1 is SGHTA and CDR2 is FQGNSA. V was clipped by 11 bases and J by 7 bases; unmatched bases: 5. The CDR3 loop spans 13 amino acids. CDR3 coding DNA: TGTGCCGACCGACTAGCGGGGGGTAATGAGCAGTTCTTC. Translated, it gives CADRLAGGNEQFF.

CDR3 DNA: TGTGCCAGCAGCCTCGGTGGGGAGTATAGCAATCAGCCCCAGCATTTT. Its translation is CASSLGGEYSNQPQHF. V is TRBV5-5 and J is TRBJ1-5; no clear D gene. The length of the CDR3 is 16 residues. The germline gives CDR1 SGHKS, CDR2 YYEKEE (reference sequence). V shed 4 bases and J shed 0 bases, with 14 bases lying between them.

This rearrangement joins TRBV5-1 to TRBJ2-7; TRBD1 agrees at 9 bases. V shed 5 bases and J 2 bases; nucleotides not matched to a gene: 5. The CDR3 contains 14 residues. Germline-derived CDR1 and CDR2 are SGHRS and YFSETQ. The chain's CDR3 is CASRNRDRAYEQYV. The CDR3 DNA reads TGCGCCAGCAGGAACCGGGACAGGGCCTACGAGCAGTACGTC.

The V gene is TRBV3-1, the J gene TRBJ2-7, with TRBD2 matching 16 bases. The V gene's germline CDR1 is LGHDT and CDR2 YNNKEL (reference sequence). With 4 bases clipped from V and 5 bases from J, the junction kept 8 bases outside the gene matches. CDR3 length: 17 residues. CDR3 sequence (DNA): TGTGCCAGCAGCCGATCGGGACTAGCGGGGGGGTCGGACGAGCAGTACTTC. Translation gives CASSRSGLAGGSDEQYF.

This clonotype was seen a few times. V gene TRBV12-3 or TRBV12-4 combines with J gene TRBJ2-3, with D perhaps given as TRBD1 or TRBD2 (5 bases each). The CDR3 loop spans 15 amino acids. Trimming removed 6 bases from V and 6 bases from J, with 19 bases in between. CDR3 loop: CASSNRDGRVDTQYF. The CDR3 DNA reads TGTGCCAGCAGCAACCGGGACGGTAGGGTTGATACGCAGTATTTT.

The genes are TRBV12-3 or TRBV12-4 and TRBJ2-5; TRBD2 matches 11 bases. The CDR3 totals 14 residues. The J segment lost 5 bases and the V segment lost 3 bases, leaving 2 bases of the junction unmatched. In DNA, the CDR3 is TGTGCCAGCAGTTTCCCTAGCGGGGGGGAGACCCAGTACTTC. Encoded protein: CASSFPSGGETQYF.

This clonotype was detected a few times. The V gene is TRBV7-3, the J gene TRBJ2-5, with 10 bases fitting TRBD2. V dropped 6 bases and J dropped 3; count of bases not matched to a gene: 7. Germline CDR1 reads SGHTA; CDR2 reads FQGTGA. The CDR3 has 15 residues. This CDR3 reads CASSASSGGEETQYF. The CDR3 region has the DNA TGTGCCAGCAGTGCATCTAGCGGGGGAGAAGAGACCCAGTACTTC.